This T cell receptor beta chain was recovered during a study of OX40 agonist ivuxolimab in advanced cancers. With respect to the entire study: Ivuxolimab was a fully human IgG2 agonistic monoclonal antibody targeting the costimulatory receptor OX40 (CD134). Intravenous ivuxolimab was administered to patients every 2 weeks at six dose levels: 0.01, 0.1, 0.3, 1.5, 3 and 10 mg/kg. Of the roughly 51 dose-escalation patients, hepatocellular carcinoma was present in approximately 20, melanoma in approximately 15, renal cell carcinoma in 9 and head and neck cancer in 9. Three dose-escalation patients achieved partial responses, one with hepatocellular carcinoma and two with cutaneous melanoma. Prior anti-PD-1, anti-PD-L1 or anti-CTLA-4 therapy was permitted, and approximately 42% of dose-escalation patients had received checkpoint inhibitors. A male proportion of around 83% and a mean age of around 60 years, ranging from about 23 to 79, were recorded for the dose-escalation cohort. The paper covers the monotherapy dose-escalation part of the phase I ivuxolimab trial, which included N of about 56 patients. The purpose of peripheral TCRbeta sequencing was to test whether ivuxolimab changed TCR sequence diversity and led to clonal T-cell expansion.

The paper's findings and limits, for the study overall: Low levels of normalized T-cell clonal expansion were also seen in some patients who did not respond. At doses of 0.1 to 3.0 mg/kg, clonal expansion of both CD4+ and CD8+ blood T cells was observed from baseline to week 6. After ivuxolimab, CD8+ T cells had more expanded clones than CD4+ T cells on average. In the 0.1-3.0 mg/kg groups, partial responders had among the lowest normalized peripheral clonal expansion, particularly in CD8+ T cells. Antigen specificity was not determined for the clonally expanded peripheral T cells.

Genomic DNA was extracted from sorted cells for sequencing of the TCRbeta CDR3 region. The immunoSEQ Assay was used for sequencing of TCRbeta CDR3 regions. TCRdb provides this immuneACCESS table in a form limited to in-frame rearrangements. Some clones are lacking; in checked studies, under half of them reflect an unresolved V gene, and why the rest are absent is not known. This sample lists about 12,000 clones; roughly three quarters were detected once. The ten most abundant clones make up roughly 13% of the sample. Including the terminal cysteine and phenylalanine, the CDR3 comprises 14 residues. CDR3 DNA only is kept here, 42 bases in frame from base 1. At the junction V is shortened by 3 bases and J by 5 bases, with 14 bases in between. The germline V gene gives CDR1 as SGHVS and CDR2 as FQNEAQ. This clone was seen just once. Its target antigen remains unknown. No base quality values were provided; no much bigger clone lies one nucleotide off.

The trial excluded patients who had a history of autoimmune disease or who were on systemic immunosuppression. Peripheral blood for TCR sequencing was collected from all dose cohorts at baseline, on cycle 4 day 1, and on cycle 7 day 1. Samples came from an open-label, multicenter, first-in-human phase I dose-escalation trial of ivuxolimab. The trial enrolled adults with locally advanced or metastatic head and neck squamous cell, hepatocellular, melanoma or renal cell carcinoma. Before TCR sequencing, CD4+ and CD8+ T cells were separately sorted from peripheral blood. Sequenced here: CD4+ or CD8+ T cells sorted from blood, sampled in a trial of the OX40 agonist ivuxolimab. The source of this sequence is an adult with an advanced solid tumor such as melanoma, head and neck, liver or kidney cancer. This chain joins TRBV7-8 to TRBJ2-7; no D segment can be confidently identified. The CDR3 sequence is CASSFERGWDEQYF. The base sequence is TGTGCCAGCAGCTTTGAGAGAGGCTGGGACGAGCAGTACTTC. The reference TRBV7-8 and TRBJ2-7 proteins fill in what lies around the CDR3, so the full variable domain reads GAGVSQSPRYKVAKRGQDVALRCDPISGHVSLFWYQQALGQGPEFLTYFQNEAQLDKSGLPSDRFFAERPEGSVSTLKIQRTQQEDSAVYLCASSFERGWDEQYFGPGTRLTVT.